Given below is one T cell receptor beta chain in context. As yet, its antigen is unknown. This entry is derived from a study of CD8+ T cells in alopecia areata. Study at large: For 6 to 18 months, tofacitinib was taken, and 6 months off drug followed. Overall study findings and caveats: In lesional scalp, particularly from alopecia totalis/universalis, clonality was higher than in normal scalp. Tofacitinib significantly lowered scalp clonality and expanded CD8+ clones among the top 100.

Germline V CDR1 and CDR2: SGHRS, YFSETQ. The CDR3 length is 16 residues. V lost 0 bases to trimming and J lost 5 bases, with 17 bases between them. cDNA reverse transcribed from extracted RNA served as the sequencing template. Sequencing used immunoSEQ multiplex PCR; TCRdb keeps in-frame clones, though not all of them. This sample carries around 290,000 clones, roughly 60% of them seen once, and the ten largest clones take around 1.7%. Treatment: oral pan-JAK inhibitor, 5-10 mg twice daily. Here the sequenced sample was CD4+ T cells sorted from blood, taken at week 24, from a patient treated with tofacitinib. V gene TRBV5-1 combines with J gene TRBJ2-5; D may correspond to TRBD1 or TRBD2 (6 bases each). The clonotype was recovered from a human donor with alopecia areata. CDR3 loop: CASSLAPGGQGETQYF. The CDR3 bases are TGCGCCAGCAGCTTGGCCCCTGGGGGGCAAGGGGAGACCCAGTACTTC.